This T cell receptor (beta chain) derives from a study of cytomegalovirus exposure and HLA in healthy donors. Study results and limitations: In vitro data verified a few CMV-associated chains as specific for CMV antigens. Researchers counted around 180 TCR beta chains as cytomegalovirus-associated. Most TCR sequences were uncommon, yet certain public TCRs appeared in many donors. The TCR clusters that emerged in the first cohort tended, a later analysis found, to co-occur in the 120 or so validation repertoires.

As concerns this clone: Its cognate antigen is unknown.

The assay was immunoSEQ multiplex PCR, and TCRdb's table has in-frame clones only and misses some. The sample contains roughly 75,000 clones, roughly 95% of which appear only once. V shed 0 bases and J shed 2 bases, with 8 bases lying between them. The CDR3 consists of 14 residues. Germline V gene data show CDR1 as MNHEY and CDR2 as SVGAGI. J is TRBJ2-7 and V is TRBV6-5, with TRBD1 as a possible D gene (6 bases). The TCR comes from a woman aged 18-29 years in good health and CMV-seropositive. Sequenced input: PBMCs. CDR3 DNA sequence: TGTGCCAGCAGTTACTCACAGGGTACCTACGAGCAGTACTTC. Its translation is CASSYSQGTYEQYF.